These 23 T cell receptor beta chains came from one sample sequenced in a study of T-cell reconstitution after alpha-beta-depleted transplantation in children (dated by TCRdb to 2016 to 2017). The sample's treatment or condition label is to be understood as: allogeneic hematopoietic cell transplantation with graft depleted of TCRalphabeta T cells and CD19 B cells. The library was produced with PCR. Sequencing instrument: Illumina HiSeq 2500. TCR libraries were prepared with molecular barcoding, using unique molecular identifiers to normalize TCRbeta repertoire quantification. TCRdb handled the public reads itself, with Q25 trimming in fastp and clone calling in MiXCR, and kept productive beta chains. Each CDR3 protein gets just one entry, which takes the most common genes and DNA from the rows behind it. For this sample there are about 210,000 distinct CDR3 sequences; around a sixth appear just once. The ten biggest clones cover roughly two fifths of the sample.

The sequenced sample was PBMCs, mostly from graft donor cells, obtained 360 days after TCRalphabeta/CD19-depleted stem cell transplant. Every receptor here comes from a male patient aged 2 to 10 who had a stem cell transplant for acute lymphoblastic leukemia, so the T cells may come from the graft donor.

This clonotype was counted a few times. The chain is built from TRBV30 and TRBJ2-7, with TRBD2 matching over 13 bases. Unmatched junction bases numbered 20, after V lost 1 base and J lost 5 bases. The CDR3 is 20 residues long. Germline V CDR1 and CDR2: GTSNPN, SVGIG (reference sequence). DNA for the CDR3: TGTGCCTGGAGTGGGGTCGGTTTCGGACTAGCGGGAGCTTTGCGACACGAGCAGTACTTC. Its translation: CAWSGVGFGLAGALRHEQYF.

The genes are TRBV10-3 and TRBJ2-3, with D perhaps matching TRBD2 (6 bases). The CDR3 is 15 amino acids. Germline values: CDR1 ENHRY, CDR2 SYGVKD. V was cut by 3 bases and J by 1 base, with 11 bases left in between. Written as DNA, the CDR3 is TGTGCCATCAGTGATCACGAGCGGGGCACAGATACGCAGTATTTT. Residues: CAISDHERGTDTQYF.

This sequence joins TRBV5-1 and TRBJ2-1, with TRBD2 as a possible D gene (6 bases). Looked up from germline, CDR1 is SGHRS and CDR2 is YFSETQ. The CDR3 spans 16 residues. V shed 4 bases and J shed 7 bases, with 21 bases lying between them. CDR3 nucleotides: TGCGCCAGCAGCGGCTACGAAAGCGGGTCGGGGAATGAGCAGTTCTTC. Encoded protein: CASSGYESGSGNEQFF.

This clonotype was recorded many times. This chain links TRBV5-1 with TRBJ1-1, with unresolved D. Per the germline V gene, CDR1 is SGHRS and CDR2 is YFSETQ. The CDR3 loop spans 14 amino acids. The V end was cut by 0 bases, the J end by 4 bases, with 10 bases between. CDR3 nucleotides: TGCGCCAGCAGCTTGGAATTCAAGTCCACTGAAGCTTTCTTT. Its translation is CASSLEFKSTEAFF.

The gene calls are TRBV7-9 and TRBJ1-4, with 7 bases that match TRBD1. Per the germline V gene, CDR1 is SEHNR and CDR2 is FQNEAQ (reference sequence). The junction had 10 bases not matched to a gene; V was cut back by 5 bases and J by 10 bases. This CDR3 has 14 residues. The CDR3 loop reads CASSHDRVPPKLFF. The CDR3 region has the DNA TGTGCCAGCAGCCACGACAGGGTCCCTCCAAAACTGTTTTTT. The whole variable domain, filled in from reference TRBV7-9 and TRBJ1-4, reads DTGVSQNPRHKITKRGQNVTFRCDPISEHNRLYWYRQTLGQGPEFLTYFQNEAQLEKSRLLSDRFSAERPKGSFSTLEIQRTEQGDSAMYLCASSHDRVPPKLFFGSGTQLSVL.

This clonotype was detected only a few times. CDR3 nucleotide sequence: TGTGCCAGCAGTTTCAACCTTGAAGCTTTCTTT. It encodes CASSFNLEAFF. V gene TRBV25-1 combines with J gene TRBJ1-1; D is unclear. The CDR3 length is 11 residues. With 5 bases removed from V and 7 bases from J, the gap between germline ends came to 8 bases. The germline V gene encodes CDR1 MGHDK and CDR2 SYGVNS.

The chain carries TRBV7-6 and TRBJ1-4; TRBD1 matches 9 bases. Germline CDR1 and CDR2: SGHVS and FNYEAQ. The CDR3 covers 22 residues. The V segment lost 0 bases and the J segment 7 bases; nucleotides outside the gene matches: 24. The CDR3 DNA sequence: TGTGCCAGCAGCTTAGCCCCCCCGGTCCGGACAGGGGCGTCTAGATCCGGTGAAAAACTGTTTTTT. It codes for CASSLAPPVRTGASRSGEKLFF. The variable domain in full, with the rest retrieved from reference TRBV7-6 and TRBJ1-4, is GAGVSQSPRYKVTKRGQDVALRCDPISGHVSLYWYRQALGQGPEFLTYFNYEAQQDKSGLPNDRFSAERPEGSISTLTIQRTEQRDSAMYRCASSLAPPVRTGASRSGEKLFFGSGTQLSVL.

The genes are TRBV29-1 and TRBJ2-1; 13 bases match TRBD2. Trimming took 7 bases from V and 7 from J; bases not matched to a gene: 7. The CDR3 contains 14 residues. Per germline, CDR1 SQVTM and CDR2 ANQGSEA. This CDR3 is CSAGLAGVGNEQFF. The CDR3 DNA sequence: TGCAGCGCCGGACTAGCGGGGGTAGGTAATGAGCAGTTCTTC.

This clonotype has just a few counts. V usage is TRBV11-2 and J usage is TRBJ1-5; 8 bases match TRBD1. The germline V gene encodes CDR1 SGHAT and CDR2 FQNNGV. V gave up 1 base and J gave up 3 bases; unmatched junction bases: 11. The CDR3 sequence is 18 residues long. CDR3 in amino acids: CASSLVPRGQGNNQPQHF. CDR3 coding DNA: TGTGCCAGCAGCTTAGTTCCCCGCGGACAGGGCAACAATCAGCCCCAGCATTTT.

This clonotype has just a few counts. The rearrangement uses TRBV18 and TRBJ2-1; the D gene is possibly TRBD1 (5 bases). Germline CDR1 and CDR2: KGHSH and LQKENI. V was pared by 0 bases and J by 5 bases, with 8 bases between. This CDR3 is 14 amino acids long. For the CDR3, the DNA is TGTGCCAGCTCACCACCGACCAGGGACAATGAGCAGTTCTTC. It translates to CASSPPTRDNEQFF.

V and J are TRBV10-3 and TRBJ1-2; D is undetermined. The CDR3 sequence is 15 residues long. Trimming stripped 2 bases from V and 2 bases from J, with 12 bases between. Germline CDR1 is ENHRY and CDR2 is SYGVKD. The DNA for the CDR3 is TGTGCCATCAGTGAGGTCGGCAGCTTCAACTATGGCTACACCTTC. This sequence encodes CAISEVGSFNYGYTF.

The chain uses TRBV6-5 and TRBJ2-1; TRBD2 matches at 7 bases. V shed 2 bases and J 4 bases; nucleotides not matched to a gene: 5. CDR3 length: 15 amino acids. Germline CDR1 MNHEY, CDR2 SVGAGI. CDR3 protein: CASSYAGEGYNEQFF. As DNA, the CDR3 is TGTGCCAGCAGTTACGCGGGAGAGGGATACAATGAGCAGTTCTTC.

The chain links TRBV6-5 to TRBJ2-5, with D possibly being TRBD1 (5 bases). CDR3 length: 14 residues. V was cut by 0 bases and J by 3 bases, with 8 bases left in between. Germline assignment: CDR1 MNHEY and CDR2 SVGAGI. The CDR3 sequence is CASSYSGREETQYF. The CDR3, as DNA: TGTGCCAGCAGTTACTCGGGCAGGGAAGAGACCCAGTACTTC.

This clonotype was picked up a small number of times. The CDR3 sequence: CASIQGVRNPGTEAFF. The CDR3 coding sequence is TGTGCCAGTATACAGGGCGTCCGGAACCCGGGCACTGAAGCTTTCTTT. The chain is built from TRBV19 and TRBJ1-1; a possible D gene is TRBD1 (6 bases). Trimming pared 7 bases from V and 4 bases from J, leaving 22 bases between. The CDR3 totals 16 residues. CDR1 is LNHDA and CDR2 is SQIVND in the germline V gene (reference sequence).

Many counts were recorded for this clonotype. V usage is TRBV10-3 and J usage is TRBJ2-1; maybe TRBD2 (6 bases). Germline V gives CDR1 ENHRY, CDR2 SYGVKD. With 10 bases removed from V and 5 bases from J, the gap between germline ends came to 15 bases. CDR3 length equals 13 residues. This chain's CDR3 is CATREEANNEQFF. CDR3 nucleotide sequence: TGTGCCACCAGGGAGGAGGCGAACAATGAGCAGTTCTTC.

The chain combines TRBV12-3 or TRBV12-4 with TRBJ2-7, with 11 bases identical to TRBD1. The CDR3 has 16 residues. Losses at the gene ends were 3 bases for V and 8 bases for J; bases not matched to a gene: 12. The CDR3 DNA reads as TGTGCCAGCAGTTTTACCCCCGGACAGGGGGCTGAAAAGCAGTACTTC. This sequence encodes CASSFTPGQGAEKQYF.

The J gene is TRBJ2-7, the V gene TRBV25-1; D is perhaps TRBD2 (6 bases). The CDR3 runs 13 residues. V was trimmed by 5 bases and J by 9 bases, leaving 17 bases between them. Germline V gene data show CDR1 as MGHDK and CDR2 as SYGVNS. CDR3 coding DNA: TGTGCCAGCAGTTCAGGAGGGGAATTCGGGCAGTACTTC. It translates to CASSSGGEFGQYF.

The chain links TRBV4-3 to TRBJ2-1, with unresolved D. The germline gives CDR1 LGHNA, CDR2 YSLEER. The CDR3 runs 16 residues. Trimming cost V 4 bases and J 6 bases, with 19 bases left between them. The CDR3 sequence is CASSREGRWHTNEQFF. CDR3 DNA sequence: TGCGCCAGCAGCCGGGAAGGACGGTGGCATACCAATGAGCAGTTCTTC.

This clonotype has more than one count but fewer than ten. The DNA of the CDR3 is TGTGCCAGCAGCCCCGAGTCTGGGAGCAATCAGCCCCAGCATTTT. Translation gives CASSPESGSNQPQHF. The chain couples TRBV7-6 to TRBJ1-5, with no clear D. V was clipped by 5 bases and J by 1 base, with 12 bases between them. The CDR3 has 15 residues. Looked up from germline, CDR1 is SGHVS and CDR2 is FNYEAQ. Combining the CDR3 with reference TRBV7-6 and TRBJ1-5 gives the whole variable domain GAGVSQSPRYKVTKRGQDVALRCDPISGHVSLYWYRQALGQGPEFLTYFNYEAQQDKSGLPNDRFSAERPEGSISTLTIQRTEQRDSAMYRCASSPESGSNQPQHFGDGTRLSIL.

This clonotype has just a few counts. The J gene is TRBJ1-3, the V gene TRBV27; no firm D call. The CDR3 extends over 13 amino acids. Deletions cut 4 bases from V and 0 bases from J, with 4 bases between. Per the germline V gene, CDR1 is MNHEY and CDR2 is SMNVEV (reference sequence). The CDR3 region is CASSSNSGNTIYF. The CDR3 bases are TGTGCCAGCAGTTCTAACTCTGGAAACACCATATATTTT.

This clonotype was observed a few times. This chain uses TRBV9 with TRBJ2-3; D is uncertain. The V gene lost 0 bases and the J gene lost 2 bases, with 13 bases spanning the gap. Germline V gene lookup returns CDR1 SGDLS and CDR2 YYNGEE. The CDR3 contains 16 residues. CDR3 sequence reads: CASSVGSALLTDTQYF. CDR3 nucleotide sequence: TGTGCCAGCAGCGTAGGTTCGGCACTACTCACAGATACGCAGTATTTT. Full variable domain (missing parts from reference TRBV9 and TRBJ2-3): DSGVTQTPKHLITATGQRVTLRCSPRSGDLSVYWYQQSLDQGLQFLIQYYNGEERAKGNILERFSAQQFPDLHSELNLSSLELGDSALYFCASSVGSALLTDTQYFGPGTRLTVL.

This clonotype showed up just a few times. Written as DNA, the CDR3 is TGCGCCAGCAGCCAAGCCGGCTTCGGAAACACCATATATTTT. As protein: CASSQAGFGNTIYF. The chain couples TRBV4-3 to TRBJ1-3; D uncertain. Trimming took off 1 base at V and 4 bases at J, with 8 bases between the two ends. Germline-derived CDR1 and CDR2 are LGHNA and YSLEER. This CDR3 has 14 amino acids.

This clonotype was picked up a small number of times. V usage is TRBV18 and J usage is TRBJ2-7, with TRBD2 matching 8 bases. The CDR3 length is 15 residues. V dropped 1 base and J dropped 0; count of bases not matched to a gene: 2. Germline V CDR1 and CDR2: KGHSH, LQKENI. The CDR3 DNA sequence: TGTGCCAGCTCACCACTAGCGGGGCCCTCCTACGAGCAGTACTTC. This codes for CASSPLAGPSYEQYF. Drawing the rest from reference TRBV18 and TRBJ2-7, the complete variable domain is NAGVMQNPRHLVRRRGQEARLRCSPMKGHSHVYWYRQLPEEGLKFMVYLQKENIIDESGMPKERFSAEFPKEGPSILRIQQVVRGDSAAYFCASSPLAGPSYEQYFGPGTRLTVT.